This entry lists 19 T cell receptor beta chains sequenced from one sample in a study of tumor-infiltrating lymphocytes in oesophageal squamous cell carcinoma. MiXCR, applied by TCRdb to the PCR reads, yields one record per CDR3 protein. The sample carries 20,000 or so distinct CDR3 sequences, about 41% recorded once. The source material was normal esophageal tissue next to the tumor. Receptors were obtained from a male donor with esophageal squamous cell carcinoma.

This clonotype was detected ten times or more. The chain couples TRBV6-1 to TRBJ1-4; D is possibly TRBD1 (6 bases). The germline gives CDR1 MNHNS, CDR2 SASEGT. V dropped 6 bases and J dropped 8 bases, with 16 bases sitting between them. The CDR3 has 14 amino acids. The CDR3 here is CASSPGAHVEKLFF. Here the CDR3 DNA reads TGTGCCAGCAGCCCGGGGGCCCACGTGGAAAAACTGTTTTTT.

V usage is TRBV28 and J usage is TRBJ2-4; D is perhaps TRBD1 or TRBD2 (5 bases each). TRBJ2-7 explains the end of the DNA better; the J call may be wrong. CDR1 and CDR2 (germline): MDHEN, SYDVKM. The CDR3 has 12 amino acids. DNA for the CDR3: TGTGCCAGTGGGACCTCAATGCACGAGCAGTACTTC. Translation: CASGTSMHEQYF.

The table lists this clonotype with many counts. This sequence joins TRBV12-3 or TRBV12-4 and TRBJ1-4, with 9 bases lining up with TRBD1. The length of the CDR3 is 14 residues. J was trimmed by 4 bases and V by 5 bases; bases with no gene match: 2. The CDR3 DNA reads TGTGCCAGCAGTGGGGACAGGGTTAATGAAAAACTGTTTTTT. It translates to CASSGDRVNEKLFF.

The CDR3 DNA reads TGTGCCAGCAGTTTCCGACTTACAGATACGCAGTATTTT. Translation gives CASSFRLTDTQYF. The J gene is TRBJ2-3, the V gene TRBV28; no clear D. The CDR3 length is 13 residues. V lost 3 bases and J 3 bases, leaving 7 bases between the germline ends. Germline V gene sequence: CDR1 MDHEN, CDR2 SYDVKM. Drawing the rest from reference TRBV28 and TRBJ2-3, the complete variable domain is DVKVTQSSRYLVKRTGEKVFLECVQDMDHENMFWYRQDPGLGLRLIYFSYDVKMKEKGDIPEGYSVSREKKERFSLILESASTNQTSMYLCASSFRLTDTQYFGPGTRLTVL.

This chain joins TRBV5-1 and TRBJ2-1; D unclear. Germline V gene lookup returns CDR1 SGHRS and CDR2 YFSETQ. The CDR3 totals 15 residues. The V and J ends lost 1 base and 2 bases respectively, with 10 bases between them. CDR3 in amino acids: CASSLRVATYNEQFF. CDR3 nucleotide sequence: TGCGCCAGCAGCTTGAGGGTAGCCACCTACAATGAGCAGTTCTTC.

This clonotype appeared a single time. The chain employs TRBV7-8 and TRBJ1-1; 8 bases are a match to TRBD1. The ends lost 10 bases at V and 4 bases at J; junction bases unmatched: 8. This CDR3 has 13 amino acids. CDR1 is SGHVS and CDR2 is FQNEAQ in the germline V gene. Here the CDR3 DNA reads TGTGCCACCGTCGGACAGGGTCTCACTGAAGCTTTCTTT. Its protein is CATVGQGLTEAFF.

CDR3 coding DNA: TGTGCCAGCTCACCGGACTCATCCAATGAGCAGTTCTTC. This encodes CASSPDSSNEQFF. The V gene is TRBV18, the J gene TRBJ2-1; perhaps TRBD2 as D (5 bases). Germline assignment: CDR1 KGHSH and CDR2 LQKENI. V lost 3 bases and J lost 6, with 9 bases in between. The CDR3 has 13 amino acids. The whole variable domain, filled in from reference TRBV18 and TRBJ2-1, reads NAGVMQNPRHLVRRRGQEARLRCSPMKGHSHVYWYRQLPEEGLKFMVYLQKENIIDESGMPKERFSAEFPKEGPSILRIQQVVRGDSAAYFCASSPDSSNEQFFGPGTRLTVL.

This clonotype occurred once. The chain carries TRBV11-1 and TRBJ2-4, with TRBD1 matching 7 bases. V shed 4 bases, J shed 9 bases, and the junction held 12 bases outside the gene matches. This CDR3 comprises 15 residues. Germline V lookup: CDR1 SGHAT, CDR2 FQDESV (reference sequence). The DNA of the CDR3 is TGTGCCAGCAGCTCCCCCGCGACAGGGTTCGGCATTCAGTACTTC. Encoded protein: CASSSPATGFGIQYF.

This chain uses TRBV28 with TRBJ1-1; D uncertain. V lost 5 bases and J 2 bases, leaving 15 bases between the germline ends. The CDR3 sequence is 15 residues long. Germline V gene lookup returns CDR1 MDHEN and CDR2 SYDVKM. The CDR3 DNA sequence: TGTGCCAGCAGTGGCGGACCTGGGATAAACACTGAAGCTTTCTTT. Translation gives CASSGGPGINTEAFF.

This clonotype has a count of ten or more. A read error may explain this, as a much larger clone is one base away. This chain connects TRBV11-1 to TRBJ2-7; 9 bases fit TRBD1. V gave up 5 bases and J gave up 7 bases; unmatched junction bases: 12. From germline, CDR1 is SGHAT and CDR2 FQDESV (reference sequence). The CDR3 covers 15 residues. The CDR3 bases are TGTGCCAGCAGCAAACCGGGACAGGGATTCAATGAGCAGTACTTC. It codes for CASSKPGQGFNEQYF. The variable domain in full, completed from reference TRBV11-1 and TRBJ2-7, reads EAEVAQSPRYKITEKSQAVAFWCDPISGHATLYWYRQILGQGPELLVQFQDESVVDDSQLPKDRFSAERLKGVDSTLKIQPAELGDSAMYLCASSKPGQGFNEQYFGPGTRLTVT.

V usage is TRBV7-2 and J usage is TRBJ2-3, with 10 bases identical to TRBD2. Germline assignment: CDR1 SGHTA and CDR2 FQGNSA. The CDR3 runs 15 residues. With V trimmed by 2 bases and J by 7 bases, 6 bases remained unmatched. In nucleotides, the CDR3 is TGTGCCAGCAGCTTAAGCGGGAGGGCGTGGAATACGCAGTATTTT. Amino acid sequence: CASSLSGRAWNTQYF.

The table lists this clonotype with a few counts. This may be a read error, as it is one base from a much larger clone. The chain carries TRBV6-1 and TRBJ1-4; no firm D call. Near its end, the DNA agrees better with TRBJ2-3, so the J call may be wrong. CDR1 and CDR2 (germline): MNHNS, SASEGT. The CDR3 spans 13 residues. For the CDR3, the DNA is TGTGCCAGCAACCTCCCGGACGGGGATACGCAGTATTTT. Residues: CASNLPDGDTQYF.

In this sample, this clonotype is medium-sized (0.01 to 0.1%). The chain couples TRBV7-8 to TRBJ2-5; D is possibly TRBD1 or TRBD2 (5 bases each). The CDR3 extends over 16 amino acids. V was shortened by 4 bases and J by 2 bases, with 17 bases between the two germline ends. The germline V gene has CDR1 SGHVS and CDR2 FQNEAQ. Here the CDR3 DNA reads TGTGCCAGCAGCTCGCTTACGGGACGCTCGCAAGAGACCCAGTACTTC. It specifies CASSSLTGRSQETQYF.

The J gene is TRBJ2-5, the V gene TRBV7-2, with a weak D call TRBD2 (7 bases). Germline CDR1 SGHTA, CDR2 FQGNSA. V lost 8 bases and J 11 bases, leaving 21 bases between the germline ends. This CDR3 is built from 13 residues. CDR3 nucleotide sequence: TGTGCCAGCCGTGTGCGGGAGAGGGGGGAGCAGTACTTC. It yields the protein CASRVRERGEQYF. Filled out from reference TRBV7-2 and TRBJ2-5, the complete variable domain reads GAGVSQSPSNKVTEKGKDVELRCDPISGHTALYWYRQSLGQGLEFLIYFQGNSAPDKSGLPSDRFSAERTGGSVSTLTIQRTQQEDSAVYLCASRVRERGEQYFGPGTRLLVL.

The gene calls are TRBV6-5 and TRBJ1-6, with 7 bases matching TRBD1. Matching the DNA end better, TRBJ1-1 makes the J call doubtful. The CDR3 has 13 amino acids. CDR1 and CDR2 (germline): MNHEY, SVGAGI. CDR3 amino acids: CASIRWDSNEAFF. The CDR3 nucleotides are TGTGCCAGCATTCGGTGGGACAGTAATGAAGCTTTCTTT.

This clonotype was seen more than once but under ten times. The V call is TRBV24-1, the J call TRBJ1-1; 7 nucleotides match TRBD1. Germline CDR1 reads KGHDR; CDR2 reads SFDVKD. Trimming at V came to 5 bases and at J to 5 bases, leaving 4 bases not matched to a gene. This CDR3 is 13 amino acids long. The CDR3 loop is CATSGQGKTEAFF. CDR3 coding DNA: TGTGCCACCAGTGGACAGGGAAAGACTGAAGCTTTCTTT.

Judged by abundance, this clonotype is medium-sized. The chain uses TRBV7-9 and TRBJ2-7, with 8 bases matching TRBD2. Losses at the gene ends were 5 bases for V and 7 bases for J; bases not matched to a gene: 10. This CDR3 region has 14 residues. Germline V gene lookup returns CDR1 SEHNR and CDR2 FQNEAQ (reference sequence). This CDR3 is CASSGELAAWEQYF. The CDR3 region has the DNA TGTGCCAGCAGCGGTGAACTAGCGGCTTGGGAGCAGTACTTC.

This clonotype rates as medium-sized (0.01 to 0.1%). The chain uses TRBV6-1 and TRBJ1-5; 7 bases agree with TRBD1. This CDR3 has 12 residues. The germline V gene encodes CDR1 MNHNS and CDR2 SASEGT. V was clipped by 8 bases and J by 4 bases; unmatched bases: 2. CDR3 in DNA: TGTGCCAGCGGGACAGCTAATCAGCCCCAGCATTTT. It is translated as CASGTANQPQHF.

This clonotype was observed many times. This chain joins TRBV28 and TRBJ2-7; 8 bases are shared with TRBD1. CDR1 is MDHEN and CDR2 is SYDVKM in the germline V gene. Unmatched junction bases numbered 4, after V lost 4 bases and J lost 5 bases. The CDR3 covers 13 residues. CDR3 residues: CASSSPGGHEQYF. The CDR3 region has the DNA TGTGCCAGCAGTTCGCCAGGGGGCCACGAGCAGTACTTC.